The T cell receptor (beta chain) described here comes from a study of response to subunit inactivated influenza vaccine. TCRdb reanalysed the RT-PCR reads using MiXCR and keeps one entry per CDR3 protein. The table lists roughly 700,000 distinct CDR3 sequences, approximately 15% of them singletons. Study-level points and caveats: The authors offered the suggestion that each seasonal influenza vaccination recruits few new T cells.

This clonotype was observed a handful of times. The antigen remains undetermined. V dropped 1 base and J dropped 4 bases, with 11 bases sitting between them. Germline V CDR1 and CDR2: DFQATT, SNEGSKA (reference sequence). The CDR3 is made up of 15 amino acids. The receptor was derived from a man in his fifties or sixties who received an inactivated influenza vaccine. The chain employs TRBV20-1 and TRBJ1-6, with no clear D. The sample was PBMCs from blood, taken less than 15 days before vaccination. DNA for the CDR3: TGCAGTGCTAGAGGGACTTCTAGATATAATTCACCCCTCCACTTT. Its translation is CSARGTSRYNSPLHF.